The T cell receptor (beta chain) under discussion was sequenced for a study of cytomegalovirus exposure and HLA in healthy donors. Background on the study: From donors who were HLA-typed, an early data release held 80 million to 85 million unique TCRs. Falling in the Caucasian-associated ancestry cluster were 81% of about 400 genotyped donors. Study conclusions and caveats: A highly shared variant cluster was judged a likely technical artifact.

This CDR3 comprises 15 residues. V was pared by 2 bases and J by 10 bases, with 17 bases between. Germline assignment: CDR1 LNHDA and CDR2 SQIVND (reference sequence). The PCR made use of 60 Vbeta and 13 Jbeta primers. Method: immunoSEQ multiplex PCR; TCRdb's copy keeps in-frame clones and lacks some. The table includes about 130,000 clones, over 60% detected once. Note on this clone: Its target is unknown.

The sequenced material came from PBMCs. The chain links TRBV19 to TRBJ1-4; possibly TRBD1 for D (6 bases). The receptor comes from a male donor in good health and CMV-seropositive. The chain's CDR3 is CASSITWGQYVKLFF. CDR3 sequence (DNA): TGTGCCAGTAGTATAACTTGGGGGCAGTACGTAAAACTGTTTTTT. Using reference TRBV19 and TRBJ1-4 for the parts outside the CDR3, the full variable domain is DGGITQSPKYLFRKEGQNVTLSCEQNLNHDAMYWYRQDPGQGLRLIYYSQIVNDFQKGDIAEGYSVSREKKESFPLTVTSAQKNPTAFYLCASSITWGQYVKLFFGSGTQLSVL.